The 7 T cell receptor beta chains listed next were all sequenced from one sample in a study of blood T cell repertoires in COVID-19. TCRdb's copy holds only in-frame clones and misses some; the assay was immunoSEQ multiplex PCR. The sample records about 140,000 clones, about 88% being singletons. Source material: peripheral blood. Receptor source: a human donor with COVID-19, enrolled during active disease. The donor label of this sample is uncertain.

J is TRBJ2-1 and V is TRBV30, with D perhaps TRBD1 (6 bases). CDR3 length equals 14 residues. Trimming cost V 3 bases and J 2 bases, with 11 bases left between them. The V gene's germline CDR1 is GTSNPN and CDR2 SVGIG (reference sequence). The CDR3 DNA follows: TGTGCCTGGAGGGACAGTAGCCCCTACAATGAGCAGTTCTTC. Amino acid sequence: CAWRDSSPYNEQFF.

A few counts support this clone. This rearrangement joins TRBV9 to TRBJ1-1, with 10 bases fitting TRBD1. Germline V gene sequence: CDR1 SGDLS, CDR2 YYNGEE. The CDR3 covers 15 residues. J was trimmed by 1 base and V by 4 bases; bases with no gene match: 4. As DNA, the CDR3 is TGTGCCAGCAGCATCAGGGACAGGGGGAACACTGAAGCTTTCTTT. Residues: CASSIRDRGNTEAFF.

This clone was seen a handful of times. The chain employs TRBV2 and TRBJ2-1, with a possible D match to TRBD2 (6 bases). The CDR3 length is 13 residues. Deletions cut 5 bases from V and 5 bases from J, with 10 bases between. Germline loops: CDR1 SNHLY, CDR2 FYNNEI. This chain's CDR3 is CASSPGLNNEQFF. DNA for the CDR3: TGTGCCAGCAGTCCGGGACTTAACAATGAGCAGTTCTTC.

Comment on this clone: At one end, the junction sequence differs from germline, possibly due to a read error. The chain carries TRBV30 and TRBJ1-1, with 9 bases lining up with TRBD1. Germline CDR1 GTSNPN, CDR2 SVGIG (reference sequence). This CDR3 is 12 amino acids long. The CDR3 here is CAWTGEWTEAFF. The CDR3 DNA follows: TGTGCTTGGACAGGGGAGTGGACTGAAGCTTTCTTT.

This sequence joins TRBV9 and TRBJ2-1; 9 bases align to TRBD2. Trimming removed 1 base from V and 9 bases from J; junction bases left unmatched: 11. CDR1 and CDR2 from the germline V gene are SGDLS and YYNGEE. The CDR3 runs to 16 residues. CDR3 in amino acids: CASSVNRGLAGSEQFF. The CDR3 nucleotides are TGTGCCAGCAGCGTAAATCGCGGGCTAGCGGGATCTGAGCAGTTCTTC.

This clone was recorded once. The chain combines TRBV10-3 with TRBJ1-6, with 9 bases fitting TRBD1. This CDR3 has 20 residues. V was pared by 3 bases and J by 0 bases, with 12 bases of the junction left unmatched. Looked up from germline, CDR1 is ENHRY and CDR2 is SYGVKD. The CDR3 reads CAISDGTGISESSYNSPLHF. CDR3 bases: TGTGCCATCAGTGATGGGACAGGGATTTCCGAAAGCTCCTATAATTCACCCCTCCACTTT.

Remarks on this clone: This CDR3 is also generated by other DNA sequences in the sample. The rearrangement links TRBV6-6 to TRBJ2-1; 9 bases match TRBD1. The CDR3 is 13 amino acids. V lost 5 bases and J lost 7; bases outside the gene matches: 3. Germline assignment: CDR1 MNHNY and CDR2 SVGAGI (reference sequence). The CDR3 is CASSPGQGNEQFF. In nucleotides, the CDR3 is TGTGCCAGCAGTCCGGGACAGGGAAATGAGCAGTTCTTC.